This TCR beta chain was found in a study of blood T cell repertoires in COVID-19. The wider study: Specimens from acute and convalescent COVID-19 originated in the United States, Italy and Spain. T cells, B-cell-depleted T cells, or PBMCs supplied cDNA or gDNA.

As originally analysed: Estimates of nucleated cell counts were drawn from the amplification of reference gene primers. The method was immunoSEQ multiplex PCR; TCRdb's version includes in-frame clones alone and lacks a portion of them. The D gene and trimming were derived from the DNA, and the V and J assignments and clone size from that table. The sample lists about 73,000 clones, 83% occurring once. Between the trimmed V and J ends, which lost 0 bases and 7 bases, there was a span of 9 bases. The CDR3 covers 12 residues. From germline, CDR1 is GTSNPN and CDR2 SVGIG (reference sequence). The chain couples TRBV30 to TRBJ1-2; D is uncertain. The sequenced sample was peripheral blood. The TCR sequence derives from an older woman with acute or convalescent COVID-19. The CDR3 reads CAWSVQFSGYTF. CDR3 nucleotide sequence: TGTGCCTGGAGTGTACAGTTCAGTGGCTACACCTTC.